Following are 23 T cell receptor beta chains from one sample sequenced in a study of regulatory T cells in long-lasting Graves disease. Specified time point: persistent/refractory GD, antithyroid drugs over 5 years with positive TRAb. The TCR library was made from RNA that had been extracted from PBMCs in TRIzol. iRepertoire HTBI primers and Arm-PCR of CDR3 regions built TCR beta libraries. TCRdb re-called the multiplex PCR reads through MiXCR, storing one row per CDR3 protein. Altogether 400,000 to 500,000 distinct CDR3 sequences are present, 21% being singletons, with the ten largest covering 14%. The sample was peripheral blood mononuclear cells (PBMCs), taken when the disease was refractory, from a patient treated with antithyroid drugs. The receptors shown here come from a female donor with Graves disease.

The rearrangement links TRBV3-1 to TRBJ1-2; D is uncertain. CDR3 length equals 12 residues. V was pared by 6 bases and J by 3 bases, with 8 bases between. CDR1 LGHDT and CDR2 YNNKEL come from the germline V gene (reference sequence). CDR3 in amino acids: CASSFTDYGYTF. The CDR3 coding sequence is TGTGCCAGCAGTTTTACTGACTATGGCTACACCTTC.

This clonotype was seen at least ten times. This chain's CDR3 is CASSSGRHYEQYF. The CDR3 DNA is TGTGCCAGCAGCTCGGGACGGCACTACGAGCAGTACTTC. The chain has TRBV7-8 and TRBJ2-7; D might be TRBD1 or TRBD2, each matching 5 bases. The CDR3 is 13 amino acids. Per the germline V gene, CDR1 is SGHVS and CDR2 is FQNEAQ. V was pared by 4 bases and J by 3 bases, with 10 bases between.

This clonotype was counted a single time. Since no conserved phenylalanine or tryptophan closes the CDR3, a read error is the likely cause. The chain uses TRBV2 and TRBJ1-1, with 7 bases aligning to TRBD1. V was clipped by 4 bases and J by 1 base; unmatched bases: 3. There are 14 residues in the CDR3. Per the germline V gene, CDR1 is SNHLY and CDR2 is FYNNEI. CDR3 nucleotide sequence: TGTGCCAGCAGTGGGGGACAGAGGAACACTGAAGCTTTCCTT. Amino acid sequence: CASSGGQRNTEAFL.

This clonotype was picked up many times. The rearrangement joins TRBV6-4 to TRBJ2-7; 8 bases match TRBD2. The CDR3 totals 16 residues. Germline V gene lookup returns CDR1 MRHNA and CDR2 SNTAGT. Trimming took 2 bases from V and 1 from J; bases not matched to a gene: 7. The CDR3 coding sequence is TGTGCCAGCAGTGACGGTATGGCTAGCGGGTCCTACGAGCAGTACTTC. Protein product: CASSDGMASGSYEQYF.

This clonotype was detected many times. V and J are TRBV7-3 and TRBJ1-1, with D maybe TRBD1 (5 bases). Deletions cut 6 bases from V and 1 base from J, with 12 bases between. Looked up from germline, CDR1 is SGHTA and CDR2 is FQGTGA. The CDR3 extends over 14 amino acids. The chain's CDR3 is CASSSQTGNTEAFF. DNA for the CDR3: TGTGCCAGCAGTTCGCAAACAGGGAACACTGAAGCTTTCTTT.

This clonotype was counted at least ten times. The chain has TRBV10-3 and TRBJ1-1; the D gene is possibly TRBD1 (6 bases). The CDR3 loop spans 17 amino acids. Germline assignment: CDR1 ENHRY and CDR2 SYGVKD. V lost 7 bases to trimming and J lost 2 bases, with 23 bases between them. In DNA form, the CDR3 reads TGTGCCATCATGAAGGGCGGGACTTTCAGGGGCAACACTGAAGCTTTCTTT. It is translated as CAIMKGGTFRGNTEAFF.

For this clonotype: The CDR3 end shows no conserved phenylalanine or tryptophan, and so a read error is likely. The chain recombines TRBV7-6 with TRBJ2-2; TRBD2 matches at 11 bases. Germline V gene lookup returns CDR1 SGHVS and CDR2 FNYEAQ. Trimming took 7 bases from V and 2 from J; bases not matched to a gene: 12. The CDR3 is 18 amino acids. The CDR3 DNA follows: TGTGCCAGCACCCTCGGCCTAGCGGGGGGAAATAACACCGGGGAGCTGTTTTCT. Amino acids: CASTLGLAGGNNTGELFS.

This clonotype was recorded at least ten times. In DNA form, the CDR3 reads TGTGCCAGCAGCTTTGGTGGGGAACCTGGCTACACCTTC. It codes for CASSFGGEPGYTF. The chain recombines TRBV11-2 with TRBJ1-2; D is unclear. The germline CDR1 and CDR2 sequences are SGHAT and FQNNGV. V dropped 3 bases and J dropped 7 bases, with 12 bases sitting between them. The CDR3 sequence is 13 residues long.

This clonotype was counted ten times or more. The rearrangement uses TRBV14 and TRBJ2-5; D is unclear. This CDR3 has 13 amino acids. Trimming took off 0 bases at V and 2 bases at J, with 4 bases between the two ends. Germline loops: CDR1 SGHDN, CDR2 FVKESK. CDR3 sequence (DNA): TGTGCCAGCAGCCAAGAACAGCAAGAGACCCAGTACTTC. This gives the protein CASSQEQQETQYF.

There are many counts of this clonotype. The chain is built from TRBV28 and TRBJ2-7; D ambiguous. Trimming pared 5 bases from V and 2 bases from J, leaving 16 bases between. The CDR3 length is 15 residues. Germline V gene sequence: CDR1 MDHEN, CDR2 SYDVKM. The CDR3 spells CASSPRDPRTYEQYF. CDR3 sequence (DNA): TGTGCCAGCAGTCCGCGTGACCCGCGCACCTACGAGCAGTACTTC.

This clonotype was detected a few times. The rearrangement uses TRBV27 and TRBJ1-6; a possible D gene is TRBD1 (5 bases). CDR3 size: 16 residues. V was cut by 3 bases and J by 8 bases, with 17 bases left in between. CDR1 is MNHEY and CDR2 is SMNVEV in the germline V gene (reference sequence). CDR3 protein: CASSFQRLGDDSPLHF. The CDR3 nucleotides are TGTGCCAGCAGTTTCCAACGTTTAGGGGACGATTCACCCCTCCACTTT.

The genes are TRBV2 and TRBJ2-3; a possible D gene is TRBD2 (6 bases). The CDR3 length is 16 residues. Trimming pared 4 bases from V and 0 bases from J, leaving 14 bases between. Germline CDR1 SNHLY, CDR2 FYNNEI. The DNA for the CDR3 is TGTGCCAGCAGTGTTTCGGCGGGACTTAGCACAGATACGCAGTATTTT. It specifies CASSVSAGLSTDTQYF.

This clonotype was observed at least ten times. The CDR3 sequence: CATSRTRDPFLSGANVLTF. CDR3 nucleotide sequence: TGTGCCACCAGCAGGACCAGGGATCCGTTTCTCTCTGGGGCCAACGTCCTGACTTTC. The chain is built from TRBV15 and TRBJ2-6; tentatively, D is TRBD1 (5 bases). Trimming took 3 bases from V and 0 from J, leaving 18 bases between them. Per germline, CDR1 LNHNV and CDR2 YYDKDF (reference sequence). The CDR3 totals 19 residues.

This clonotype was detected only a few times. J is TRBJ2-2 and V is TRBV11-2; 11 nucleotides agree with TRBD2. J lost 7 bases, V lost 5 bases, and 3 bases had no gene match. Germline CDR1 is SGHAT and CDR2 is FQNNGV. CDR3 length: 14 residues. In DNA, the CDR3 is TGTGCCAGCAGCGGACTAGCGGGCATCGGGGAGCTGTTTTTT. Its translation is CASSGLAGIGELFF.

Ten or more counts support this clonotype. The gene calls are TRBV11-2 and TRBJ2-7, with 9 nucleotides matching TRBD1. Germline trimming cut 5 bases from V and 4 bases from J; bases unmatched to any gene: 6. CDR3 length equals 14 residues. Germline loops: CDR1 SGHAT, CDR2 FQNNGV. This CDR3 is CASSPDRGAYEQYF. The CDR3 bases are TGTGCCAGCAGCCCGGACAGGGGTGCATACGAGCAGTACTTC. Using reference TRBV11-2 and TRBJ2-7 for the parts outside the CDR3, the full variable domain is EAGVAQSPRYKIIEKRQSVAFWCNPISGHATLYWYQQILGQGPKLLIQFQNNGVVDDSQLPKDRFSAERLKGVDSTLKIQPAKLEDSAVYLCASSPDRGAYEQYFGPGTRLTVT.

This clonotype appeared many times. J is TRBJ2-7 and V is TRBV20-1, with 7 bases lining up with TRBD1. Germline CDR1 DFQATT, CDR2 SNEGSKA (reference sequence). The ends lost 1 base at V and 2 bases at J; junction bases unmatched: 2. This CDR3 comprises 13 residues. The DNA of the CDR3 is TGCAGTGCTAGAGCTACAGGGGCCTACGAGCAGTACTTC. Protein: CSARATGAYEQYF.

This clonotype has a count of ten or more. This chain links TRBV10-3 with TRBJ1-1; perhaps TRBD1 as D (6 bases). This CDR3 has 15 residues. From germline, CDR1 is ENHRY and CDR2 SYGVKD. The V gene lost 4 bases and the J gene lost 1 base, with 13 bases spanning the gap. CDR3 protein: CAISAPAGANTEAFF. CDR3 in DNA: TGTGCCATCAGTGCTCCAGCGGGGGCGAACACTGAAGCTTTCTTT.

This clonotype was detected ten times or more. This sequence joins TRBV28 and TRBJ1-5, with TRBD1 matching over 9 bases. Losses at the gene ends were 3 bases for V and 7 bases for J; bases not matched to a gene: 7. Germline V lookup: CDR1 MDHEN, CDR2 SYDVKM. This CDR3 is 15 amino acids long. CDR3 loop: CASSLLRTGAQPQHF. The DNA of the CDR3 is TGTGCCAGCAGTTTGTTGAGGACAGGGGCGCAGCCCCAGCATTTT.

J is TRBJ2-1 and V is TRBV6-2 or TRBV6-3; 7 positions agree with TRBD2. The V gene end was trimmed by 0 bases and the J gene end by 4 bases; junction bases not matched to a gene: 6. The CDR3 totals 16 residues. Germline V gene lookup returns CDR1 MNHEY and CDR2 SVGEGT. Here the CDR3 DNA reads TGTGCCAGCAGTTACTCGGCGGGAGCGAGGTACAATGAGCAGTTCTTC. This encodes CASSYSAGARYNEQFF.

This clonotype appeared a few times. The V gene is TRBV29-1, the J gene TRBJ2-7; D is ambiguous. The germline V and J ends were trimmed by 6 bases and 2 bases, with 14 bases remaining between them. Germline CDR1 and CDR2: SQVTM and ANQGSEA. The CDR3 is 13 residues long. The CDR3 DNA reads as TGCAGCGTCCTCGGCGGATGGGCCTACGAGCAGTACTTC. This encodes CSVLGGWAYEQYF.

Many counts were recorded for this clonotype. This chain uses TRBV7-9 with TRBJ2-5, with 10 bases identical to TRBD2. With V trimmed by 4 bases and J by 1 base, 3 bases remained unmatched. Looked up from germline, CDR1 is SEHNR and CDR2 is FQNEAQ (reference sequence). The CDR3 length is 15 residues. CDR3 in amino acids: CASSYVAGGQETQYF. The CDR3 nucleotides read TGTGCCAGCAGCTACGTAGCGGGAGGCCAAGAGACCCAGTACTTC.

This clonotype was detected only a few times. The rearrangement joins TRBV7-3 to TRBJ1-5; TRBD1 might be the D (5 bases). CDR1 and CDR2 from the germline V gene are SGHTA and FQGTGA. The CDR3 covers 13 residues. V lost 5 bases, J lost 7 bases, and 12 bases lay in between. CDR3 loop: CASSTERGQPQHF. CDR3 coding DNA: TGTGCCAGCAGCACAGAGAGGGGCCAGCCCCAGCATTTT. Looking up the rest from reference TRBV7-3 and TRBJ1-5 gives the full variable domain: GAGVSQTPSNKVTEKGKYVELRCDPISGHTALYWYRQSLGQGPEFLIYFQGTGAADDSGLPNDRFFAVRPEGSVSTLKIQRTERGDSAVYLCASSTERGQPQHFGDGTRLSIL.

This clonotype was found a few times. J is TRBJ1-1 and V is TRBV7-2, with a possible D match to TRBD1 (5 bases). Germline loops: CDR1 SGHTA, CDR2 FQGNSA. This CDR3 is 14 amino acids long. Trimming shortened V by 2 bases and J by 1 base, and 8 bases separated the two germline ends. CDR3 loop: CASSLWGENTEAFF. The DNA of the CDR3 is TGTGCCAGCAGCTTATGGGGGGAGAACACTGAAGCTTTCTTT.